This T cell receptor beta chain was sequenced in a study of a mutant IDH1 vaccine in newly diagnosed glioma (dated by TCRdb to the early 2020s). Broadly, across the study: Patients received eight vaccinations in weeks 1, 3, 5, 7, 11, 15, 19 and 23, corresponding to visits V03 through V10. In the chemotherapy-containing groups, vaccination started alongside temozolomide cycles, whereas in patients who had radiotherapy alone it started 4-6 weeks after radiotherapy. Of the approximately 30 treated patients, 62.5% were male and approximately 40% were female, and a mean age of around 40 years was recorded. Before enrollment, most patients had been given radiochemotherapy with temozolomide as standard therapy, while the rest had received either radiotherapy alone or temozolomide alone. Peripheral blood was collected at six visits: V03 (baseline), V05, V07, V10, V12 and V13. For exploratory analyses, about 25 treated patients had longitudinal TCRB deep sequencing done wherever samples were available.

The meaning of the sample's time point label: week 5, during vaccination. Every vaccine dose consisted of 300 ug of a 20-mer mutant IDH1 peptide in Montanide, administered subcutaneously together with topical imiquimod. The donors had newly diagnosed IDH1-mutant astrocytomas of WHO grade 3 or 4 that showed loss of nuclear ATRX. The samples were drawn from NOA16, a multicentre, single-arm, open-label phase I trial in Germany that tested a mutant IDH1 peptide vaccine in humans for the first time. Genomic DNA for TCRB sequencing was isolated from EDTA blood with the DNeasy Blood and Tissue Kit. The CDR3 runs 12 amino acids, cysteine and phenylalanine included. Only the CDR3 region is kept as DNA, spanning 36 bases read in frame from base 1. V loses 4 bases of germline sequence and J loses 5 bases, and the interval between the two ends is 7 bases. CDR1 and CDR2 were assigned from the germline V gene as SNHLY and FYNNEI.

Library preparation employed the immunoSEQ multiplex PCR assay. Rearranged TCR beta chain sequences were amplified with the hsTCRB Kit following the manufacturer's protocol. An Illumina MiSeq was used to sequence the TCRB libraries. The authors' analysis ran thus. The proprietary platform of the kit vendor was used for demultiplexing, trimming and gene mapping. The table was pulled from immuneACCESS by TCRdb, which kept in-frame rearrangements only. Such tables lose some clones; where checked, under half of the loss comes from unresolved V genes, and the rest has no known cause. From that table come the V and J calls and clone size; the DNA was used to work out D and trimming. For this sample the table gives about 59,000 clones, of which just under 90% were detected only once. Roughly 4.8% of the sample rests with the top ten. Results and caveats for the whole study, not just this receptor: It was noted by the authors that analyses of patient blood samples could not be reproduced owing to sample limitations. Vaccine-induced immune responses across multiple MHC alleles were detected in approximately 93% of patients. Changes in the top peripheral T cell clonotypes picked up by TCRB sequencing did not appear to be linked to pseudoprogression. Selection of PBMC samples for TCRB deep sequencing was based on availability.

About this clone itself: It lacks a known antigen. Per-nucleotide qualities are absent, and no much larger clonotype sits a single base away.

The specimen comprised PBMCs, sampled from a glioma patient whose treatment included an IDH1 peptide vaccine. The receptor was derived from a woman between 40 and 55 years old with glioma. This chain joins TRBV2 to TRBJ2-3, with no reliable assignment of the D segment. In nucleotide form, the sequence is TGTGCCAGCAGTGGGAGAGGAGATACGCAGTATTTT. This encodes CASSGRGDTQYF.